The T cell receptor (beta chain) under discussion was sequenced for a study of beta chain bispecific antibodies for T cell cancers. T cells were expanded from blood mononuclear cells for 2 to 3 days with anti-CD3 OKT3 or CD3/CD28 beads. Jurkat-T cell coculture with anti-TRBV12, compared with an anti-CD19 control. Study-level findings and limits: Normal T cells contributed less of the targeted TRBV signal than the leukemia cells did. Versus anti-CD19, anti-TRBV12 exposure cut the TRBV12-3 share of TRBV signal by approximately 99%.

TCRdb independently ran MiXCR on the 5' RACE reads; one entry per CDR3 protein. The table lists about 20,000 distinct CDR3 sequences, 2% to 2.5% of them singletons. The CDR3 contains 15 residues. The V gene's germline CDR1 is DFQATT and CDR2 SNEGSKA (reference sequence). The ends lost 0 bases at V and 4 bases at J; junction bases unmatched: 4. Note on this clonotype: What it recognizes is unknown.

This material consisted of healthy donor T cells cultured with leukemia cells, taken from a culture containing a bispecific antibody targeting TCR Vbeta12. The sequence was obtained from a human donor in good health. Some clones in this sample may be carry-over from other donors' samples. V gene TRBV20-1 combines with J gene TRBJ2-7; 12 bases fit TRBD1. The chain's CDR3 is CSARDRDRGRYEQYF. Here the CDR3 DNA reads TGCAGTGCTAGAGATCGGGACAGGGGGCGGTACGAGCAGTACTTC.